A selection of T cell receptor beta chains follows, all from one sample in a study of T cells in Graves' hyperthyroidism and ophthalmopathy. TCRdb redid the calling of the multiplex PCR reads with MiXCR, one entry per CDR3 protein. The table includes hundreds of thousands of distinct CDR3 sequences, around 20% detected once. Specimen: blood. These TCRs come from a man in his thirties or forties with Graves' ophthalmopathy. Both conserved end residues are part of each CDR3. D genes are given only for firm matches. Rows may omit the clone size; those that give it use once, few, many or a size class.

abundance: many; v_gene: TRBV5-1; j_gene: TRBJ2-1; d_gene: TRBD2; CDR3nt: TGCGCCAGCAGCTTGGGGGGAGGGGCCCCTACGCACAATGAGCAGTTCTTC; CDR3aa: CASSLGGGAPTHNEQFF
abundance: .; v_gene: TRBV28; j_gene: TRBJ2-5; d_gene: .; CDR3nt: TGTGCCAGCAGTTTAGGAACCCCCGCAGGGAGGACATACTTC; CDR3aa: CASSLGTPAGRTYF
abundance: .; v_gene: TRBV28; j_gene: TRBJ2-5; d_gene: TRBD2; CDR3nt: TGCGCCAGCAGCCAAGAATTGGGGGGGGGCGGGAGGCGGCAAGAGACCCAGTACTTC; CDR3aa: CASSQELGGGGRRQETQYF
abundance: .; v_gene: TRBV9; j_gene: TRBJ1-2; d_gene: TRBD1; CDR3nt: TGTGCCAGCAGCGGGGGACAGACCGACTATGGCTACACCTTC; CDR3aa: CASSGGQTDYGYTF
abundance: many; v_gene: TRBV6-1; j_gene: TRBJ2-7; d_gene: TRBD1; CDR3nt: TGTGCCAGCAGTTCGGGACAGCTGCTGAACGAGCAGTACTTC; CDR3aa: CASSSGQLLNEQYF
abundance: few; v_gene: TRBV7-9; j_gene: TRBJ2-7; d_gene: .; CDR3nt: TGTGCCAGCAGCTCTAGCCCGGGGACCTGGAACGAGCAGTACTTC; CDR3aa: CASSSSPGTWNEQYF
abundance: .; v_gene: TRBV6-4; j_gene: TRBJ1-2; d_gene: .; CDR3nt: TGTGCCAGCAGGCGCCGGGACACGCCTAACTATGGCTACACCTTC; CDR3aa: CASRRRDTPNYGYTF
abundance: few; v_gene: TRBV5-6; j_gene: TRBJ2-7; d_gene: .; CDR3nt: TGTGCCAGCAGCTTGGTTCAGGACTTATACGAGCAGTACTTC; CDR3aa: CASSLVQDLYEQYF
abundance: few; v_gene: TRBV5-1; j_gene: TRBJ2-1; d_gene: .; CDR3nt: TGCGCCAGCAGCTTAGAGACTACCGGCAATGAGCAGTTCTTC; CDR3aa: CASSLETTGNEQFF
abundance: many; v_gene: TRBV6-1; j_gene: TRBJ2-5; d_gene: TRBD2; CDR3nt: TGTGCCAGCCCTCGAACTAGCGGGAGAGCCAACCAAGAGACCCAGTACTTC; CDR3aa: CASPRTSGRANQETQYF
abundance: few; v_gene: TRBV2; j_gene: TRBJ2-1; d_gene: .; CDR3nt: TGTGCCAGCCGAGGCATGAGCTCCTACAATGAGCAGTTCTTC; CDR3aa: CASRGMSSYNEQFF
abundance: many; v_gene: TRBV5-8; j_gene: TRBJ2-5; d_gene: .; CDR3nt: TGTGCCAGCAGCCTAGAATGGGCCCAGTACTTC; CDR3aa: CASSLEWAQYF
abundance: .; v_gene: TRBV29-1; j_gene: TRBJ2-1; d_gene: TRBD1; CDR3nt: TGCAGCGTTGGGACAGGTAATTACAATGAGCAGTTCTTC; CDR3aa: CSVGTGNYNEQFF
abundance: many; v_gene: TRBV29-1; j_gene: TRBJ2-5; d_gene: .; CDR3nt: TGCAGCGCCGGGACAGTAGTGGGGGGGACCCAGTACTTC; CDR3aa: CSAGTVVGGTQYF
abundance: .; v_gene: TRBV24-1; j_gene: TRBJ2-2; d_gene: .; CDR3nt: TGTGCCACCAGTGATTTGGGGGGCGCCACCGGGGAGCTGTTTTTT; CDR3aa: CATSDLGGATGELFF
abundance: few; v_gene: TRBV12-3/TRBV12-4; j_gene: TRBJ2-1; d_gene: .; CDR3nt: TGTGCCAGCGGGACTGGGCCAGCGTTCTACAATGAGCAGTTCTTC; CDR3aa: CASGTGPAFYNEQFF
abundance: .; v_gene: TRBV6-2/TRBV6-3; j_gene: TRBJ2-3; d_gene: .; CDR3nt: TGTGCCAGCAGTTTGGGACCTCTATCCACAGATACGCAGTATTTT; CDR3aa: CASSLGPLSTDTQYF
abundance: many; v_gene: TRBV11-2; j_gene: TRBJ2-7; d_gene: TRBD1; CDR3nt: TGTGCCAGCAGCATTTCCGGGACAGGGGGATACGAGCAGTACTTC; CDR3aa: CASSISGTGGYEQYF
abundance: few; v_gene: TRBV27; j_gene: TRBJ2-7; d_gene: TRBD2; CDR3nt: TGTGCCACCGCCGCTAGCGGGAGGACCGAGCAGTACTTC; CDR3aa: CATAASGRTEQYF
abundance: .; v_gene: TRBV20-1; j_gene: TRBJ1-2; d_gene: TRBD1; CDR3nt: TGCAGTGCTCCGAGACAGGGAGTGGACTATGGCTACACCTTC; CDR3aa: CSAPRQGVDYGYTF
abundance: many; v_gene: TRBV30; j_gene: TRBJ1-1; d_gene: .; CDR3nt: TGTGCCTCCAGGTGGCTGGGTCTGAACACTGAAGCTTTCTTT; CDR3aa: CASRWLGLNTEAFF
abundance: many; v_gene: TRBV30; j_gene: TRBJ2-7; d_gene: .; CDR3nt: TGTGCCTGGAACCAGGTTTTGGGTTCCGAGCAGTACTTC; CDR3aa: CAWNQVLGSEQYF
abundance: few; v_gene: TRBV28; j_gene: TRBJ2-7; d_gene: TRBD2; CDR3nt: TGTGCCAGCAGTTTGGGCAGGACTAGCGGGAGTATCCACGAGCAGTACTTC; CDR3aa: CASSLGRTSGSIHEQYF
abundance: .; v_gene: TRBV28; j_gene: TRBJ2-7; d_gene: TRBD2; CDR3nt: TGTGCCGGCAGTTTAGCGGGAGGCAGCTACGAGCAGTACTTC; CDR3aa: CAGSLAGGSYEQYF
abundance: few; v_gene: TRBV20-1; j_gene: TRBJ2-7; d_gene: TRBD2; CDR3nt: TGCAGTGCTAGAGCCCCGAGGGTAAGCGGGAGCCACGAGCAGTACTTC; CDR3aa: CSARAPRVSGSHEQYF
abundance: few; v_gene: TRBV5-1; j_gene: TRBJ2-7; d_gene: .; CDR3nt: TGCGCCAGCAGCCTGACCGGTAACGTCAATAGGGAGCAGTACTTC; CDR3aa: CASSLTGNVNREQYF
abundance: .; v_gene: TRBV30; j_gene: TRBJ1-1; d_gene: TRBD1; CDR3nt: TGTGCCTGGACCCTCGTACAGGGGGCCATGGGCACTGAAGCTTTCTTT; CDR3aa: CAWTLVQGAMGTEAFF
abundance: few; v_gene: TRBV5-4; j_gene: TRBJ2-1; d_gene: TRBD2; CDR3nt: TGTGCCAGCAGCTTGGGGACTAGCGGTACCTACAATGAGCAGTTCTTC; CDR3aa: CASSLGTSGTYNEQFF
abundance: few; v_gene: TRBV11-2; j_gene: TRBJ2-7; d_gene: TRBD2; CDR3nt: TGTGCCAGCAGCTTAGAAGCTAGCGGGACCTACGAGCAGTACTTC; CDR3aa: CASSLEASGTYEQYF
abundance: few; v_gene: TRBV28; j_gene: TRBJ2-1; d_gene: .; CDR3nt: TGTGCCAGCAGTCTCCCCCCGACAGGTTTAGGTGAGCAGTTCTTC; CDR3aa: CASSLPPTGLGEQFF
abundance: many; v_gene: TRBV18; j_gene: TRBJ2-1; d_gene: TRBD1; CDR3nt: TGTGCCAGCTCAACCCCGGGACAGACCTACAATGAGCAGTTCTTC; CDR3aa: CASSTPGQTYNEQFF
abundance: .; v_gene: TRBV12-3/TRBV12-4; j_gene: TRBJ2-7; d_gene: TRBD2; CDR3nt: TGTGCCAGCAGTTTTGGGACTAGCGGGAGAACGAGCTACGAGCAGTACTTC; CDR3aa: CASSFGTSGRTSYEQYF
abundance: many; v_gene: TRBV2; j_gene: TRBJ1-2; d_gene: TRBD1; CDR3nt: TGTGCCAGCATTCCGGGACAGGGGCGATATGGCTACACCTTC; CDR3aa: CASIPGQGRYGYTF
abundance: .; v_gene: TRBV6-5; j_gene: TRBJ1-2; d_gene: .; CDR3nt: TGTGCCAGCAGTTACTCGTGGTTGGAGGACGGGAGTTTCTATGGCTACACCTTC; CDR3aa: CASSYSWLEDGSFYGYTF
abundance: .; v_gene: TRBV4-2; j_gene: TRBJ2-2; d_gene: .; CDR3nt: TGTGCCAGCAGCCAAGATCAGAACGGAGGGAACACCGGGGAGCTGTTTTTT; CDR3aa: CASSQDQNGGNTGELFF